The T cell receptor beta chain under discussion was sequenced for a study of cytomegalovirus exposure and HLA in healthy donors. Study-wide findings and caveats: Earlier analysis yielded a pattern in which most TCR beta V segments were productive about 87% or about 30% of the time.

The germline V and J ends were trimmed by 0 bases and 7 bases, with 13 bases remaining between them. Germline CDR1 reads SEHNR; CDR2 reads FQNEAQ (reference sequence). CDR3 length: 14 amino acids. Both 60 Vbeta primers and 13 Jbeta primers went into the PCR. Measured with immunoSEQ multiplex PCR; TCRdb has only the in-frame clones, and not every one. The sample shows 150,000 to 200,000 clones, 81% of them seen only once. The table lists this clone with a few counts. What it binds is unknown. The chain has TRBV7-9 and TRBJ2-7; weak D call: TRBD2 (6 bases). Sequenced input: PBMCs. The receptor's source is a woman aged 25 to 39 in good health and CMV-seronegative. The CDR3 DNA sequence: TGTGCCAGCAGCTTAGCGGGGGGATTAGAAGAGCAGTACTTC. It codes for CASSLAGGLEEQYF.